This TCR beta chain was profiled in a study of cytomegalovirus exposure and HLA in healthy donors. PCR was performed using 60 Vbeta and 13 Jbeta primers. Using immunoSEQ multiplex PCR, the repertoire was profiled, and TCRdb retains in-frame clones only, with some absent. Of tens of thousands of clones in the sample, around 64% are singletons; the top ten hold around 3.1%. J lost 5 bases, V lost 5 bases, and 10 bases had no gene match. Germline CDR1 and CDR2: SGDLS and YYNGEE. This CDR3 region has 16 residues. This receptor was taken from a woman aged 45-60 years in good health and CMV-seronegative. Sequenced sample: PBMCs. The chain employs TRBV9 and TRBJ2-1; TRBD2 matches 10 bases. In DNA form, the CDR3 reads TGTGCCAGCAGTGCACACGGGACTAGCGTTAACAATGAGCAGTTCTTC. As protein: CASSAHGTSVNNEQFF.